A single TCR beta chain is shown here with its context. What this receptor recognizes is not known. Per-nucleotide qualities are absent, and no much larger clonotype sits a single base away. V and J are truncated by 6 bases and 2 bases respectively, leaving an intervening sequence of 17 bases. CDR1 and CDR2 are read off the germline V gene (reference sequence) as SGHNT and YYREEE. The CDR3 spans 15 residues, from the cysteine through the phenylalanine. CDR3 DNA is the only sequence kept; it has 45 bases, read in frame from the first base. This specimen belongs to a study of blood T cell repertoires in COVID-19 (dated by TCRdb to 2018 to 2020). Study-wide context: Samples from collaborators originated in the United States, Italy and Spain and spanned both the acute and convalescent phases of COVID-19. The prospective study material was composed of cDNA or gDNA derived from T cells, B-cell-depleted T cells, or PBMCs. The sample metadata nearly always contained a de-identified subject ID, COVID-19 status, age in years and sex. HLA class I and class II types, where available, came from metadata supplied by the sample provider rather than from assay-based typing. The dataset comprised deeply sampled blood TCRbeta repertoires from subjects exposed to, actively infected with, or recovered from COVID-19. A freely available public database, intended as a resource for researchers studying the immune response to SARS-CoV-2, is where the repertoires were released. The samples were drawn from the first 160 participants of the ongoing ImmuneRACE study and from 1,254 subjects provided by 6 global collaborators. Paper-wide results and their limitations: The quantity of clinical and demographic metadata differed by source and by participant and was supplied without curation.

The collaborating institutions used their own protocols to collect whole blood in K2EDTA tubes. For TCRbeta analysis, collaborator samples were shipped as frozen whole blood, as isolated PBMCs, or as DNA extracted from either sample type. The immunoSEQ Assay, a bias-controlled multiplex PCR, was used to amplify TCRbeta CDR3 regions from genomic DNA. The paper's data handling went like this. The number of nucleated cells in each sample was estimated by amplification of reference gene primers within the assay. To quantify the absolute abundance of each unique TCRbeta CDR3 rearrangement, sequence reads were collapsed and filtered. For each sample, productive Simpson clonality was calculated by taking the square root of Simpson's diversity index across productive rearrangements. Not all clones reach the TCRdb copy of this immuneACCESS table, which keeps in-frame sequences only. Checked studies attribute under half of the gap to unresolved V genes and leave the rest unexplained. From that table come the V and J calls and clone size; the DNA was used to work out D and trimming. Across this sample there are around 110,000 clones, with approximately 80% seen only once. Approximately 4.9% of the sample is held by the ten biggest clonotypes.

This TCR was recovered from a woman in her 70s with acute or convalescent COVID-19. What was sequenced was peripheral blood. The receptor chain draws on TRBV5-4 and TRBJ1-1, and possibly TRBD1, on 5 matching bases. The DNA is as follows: TGTGCCAGCACCGTCGCAGGCAGGGCTAACACTGAAGCTTTCTTT. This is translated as CASTVAGRANTEAFF.